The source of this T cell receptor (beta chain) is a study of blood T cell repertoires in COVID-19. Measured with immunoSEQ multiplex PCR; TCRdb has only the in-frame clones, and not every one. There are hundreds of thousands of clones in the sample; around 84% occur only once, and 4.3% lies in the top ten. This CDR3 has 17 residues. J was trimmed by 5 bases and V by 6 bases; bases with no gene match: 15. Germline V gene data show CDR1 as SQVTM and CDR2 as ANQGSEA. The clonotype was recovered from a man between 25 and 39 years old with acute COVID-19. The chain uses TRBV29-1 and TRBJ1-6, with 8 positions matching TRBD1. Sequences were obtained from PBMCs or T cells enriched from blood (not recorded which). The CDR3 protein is CSVLQDRAIFHNSPLHF. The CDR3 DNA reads TGCAGCGTCCTCCAGGACAGGGCGATTTTTCATAATTCACCCCTCCACTTT.